Reported below is one T cell receptor (beta chain). Its matching antigen is unknown. Enrolled patients, whose metastatic non-small-cell lung cancer was chemo-refractory, received focal radiation plus CTLA-4 blockade with ipilimumab. This sample was taken from a study of radiotherapy plus CTLA-4 blockade in lung cancer. Overall study findings and caveats: Response, reportedly, was best predicted by interferon-beta along with early blood T cell clone dynamics. Blood saw expansion of tumor-derived TCR clones after radiotherapy plus ipilimumab.

The data were produced by immunoSEQ multiplex PCR, yet TCRdb's version contains in-frame clones alone and is incomplete. The repertoire consists of some 35,000 clones, with roughly 85% occurring once and the leading ten covering about 6%. Germline-derived CDR1 and CDR2 are LNHDA and SQIVND (reference sequence). This CDR3 has 14 residues. V dropped 9 bases and J dropped 11; count of bases not matched to a gene: 18. This specimen consisted of peripheral blood, obtained from a patient treated with radiotherapy plus ipilimumab. The receptor's source is a human donor with non-small cell lung cancer who had stable disease on radiotherapy plus ipilimumab. The gene calls are TRBV19 and TRBJ1-1, with 7 bases fitting TRBD1. CDR3 sequence (DNA): TGTGCCAGCTTCCAAAACAGGGGTGTCAGTTCGGCTTTCTTT. It translates to CASFQNRGVSSAFF.